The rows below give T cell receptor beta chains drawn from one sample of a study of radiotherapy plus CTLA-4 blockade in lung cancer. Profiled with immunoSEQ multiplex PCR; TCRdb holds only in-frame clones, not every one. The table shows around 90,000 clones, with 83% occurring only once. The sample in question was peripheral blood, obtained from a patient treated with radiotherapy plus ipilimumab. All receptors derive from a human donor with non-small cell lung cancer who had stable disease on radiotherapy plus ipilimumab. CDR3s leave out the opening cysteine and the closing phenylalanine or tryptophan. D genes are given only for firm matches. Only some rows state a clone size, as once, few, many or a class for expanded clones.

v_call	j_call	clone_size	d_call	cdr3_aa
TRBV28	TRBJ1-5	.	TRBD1	ASRTGGSGNQPQH
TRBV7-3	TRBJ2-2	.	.	ASSLGSNTGELF
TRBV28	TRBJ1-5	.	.	ASSLEIAARKQPQH
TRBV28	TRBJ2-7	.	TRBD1	ASSPDRVIIEQY
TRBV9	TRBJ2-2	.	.	ASSVGGRGYTGELF
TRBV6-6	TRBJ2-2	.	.	ASEFSASDTGELF
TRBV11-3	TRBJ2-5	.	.	ASSPGVRVGGETQY
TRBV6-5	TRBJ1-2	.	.	ASSWTANYGYT
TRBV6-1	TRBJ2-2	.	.	ASSPWGGQTGELF
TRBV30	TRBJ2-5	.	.	AWKPQGGQETQY
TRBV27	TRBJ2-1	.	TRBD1	ASSLRGTVYEQF
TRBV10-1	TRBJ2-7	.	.	ASGRGEQY
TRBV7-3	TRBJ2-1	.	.	ASGNGIYNEQF
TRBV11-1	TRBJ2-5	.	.	ASSAVVETQY
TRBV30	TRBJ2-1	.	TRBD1	AWVPTGGSDEQF
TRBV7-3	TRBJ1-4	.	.	ASSLTGGFGEKLF
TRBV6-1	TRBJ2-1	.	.	ASSEDREPYNEQF
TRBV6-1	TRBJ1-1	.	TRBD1	ASSADRAHTEAF
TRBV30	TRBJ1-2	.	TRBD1	AWSSGTGMHGYT
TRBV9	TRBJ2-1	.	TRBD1	ASSPGTGDDEQF
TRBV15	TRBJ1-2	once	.	ATSRGGAANYGYT
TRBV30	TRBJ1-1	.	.	AWSGDPDEAF
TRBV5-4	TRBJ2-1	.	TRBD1	ASSWGQGFYNEQF
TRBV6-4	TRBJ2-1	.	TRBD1	ASSDGTAQTYNEQF
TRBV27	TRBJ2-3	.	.	ASSEGTAASTDTQY
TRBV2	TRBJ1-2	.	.	ASSGASLDYGYT
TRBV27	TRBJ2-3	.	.	ASSFQGSRDTQY
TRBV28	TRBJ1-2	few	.	ASSLMVYGYT
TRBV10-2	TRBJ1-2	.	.	ASSEFPSGGDYGYT
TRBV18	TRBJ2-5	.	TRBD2	ASSPPGPRGGTQY
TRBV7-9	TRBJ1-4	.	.	ASSVGYRGANEKLF
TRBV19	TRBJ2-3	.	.	ASKGSGRGDTQY
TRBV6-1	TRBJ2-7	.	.	ASSASYTYEQY
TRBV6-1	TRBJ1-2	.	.	ASSEGPTSREGYT
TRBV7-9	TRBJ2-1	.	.	ASSLGPPAGNEQF
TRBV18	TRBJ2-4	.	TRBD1	ASSRQGATKNIQY
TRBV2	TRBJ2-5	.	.	ASRGDTYAQGETQY
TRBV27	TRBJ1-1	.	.	ASRLWGNTEAF
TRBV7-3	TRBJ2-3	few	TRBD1	ASSPDLRGLTDTQY
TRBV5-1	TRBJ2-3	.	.	ASSLDFDSTDTQY
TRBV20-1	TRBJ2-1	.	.	SATPNEQF